The present T cell receptor (beta chain) was sequenced within a study of cytomegalovirus exposure and HLA in healthy donors. Both 60 Vbeta primers and 13 Jbeta primers went into the PCR. The table came from immunoSEQ multiplex PCR; TCRdb's copy has only in-frame clones and leaves some out. The table includes about 130,000 clones, roughly 70% detected once. The origin of this receptor is a man in his thirties or forties in good health and CMV-seronegative. Sequencing was done on a sample of PBMCs.

This chain's CDR3 is CASSHVGLAGNNEQFF. The CDR3 DNA sequence: TGCGCCAGCAGCCACGTAGGACTAGCGGGGAACAATGAGCAGTTCTTC. This chain links TRBV4-3 with TRBJ2-1; 12 positions match TRBD2. Losses at the gene ends were 3 bases for V and 5 bases for J; bases not matched to a gene: 5. CDR1 and CDR2 from the germline V gene are LGHNA and YSLEER. The CDR3 runs to 16 residues.